The entry below describes one T cell receptor beta chain. The antigen is undetermined. Given a much more abundant clone one base away, this may be a read error. This sample stems from a study of molecular identifiers for immune sequencing clone quantification. Study-level findings and limits: Sharing of a barcode by identical TCR molecules could cause highly expanded clone sizes to be underestimated.

Making the bulk TCR libraries relied on previously described methods and listed TCR primers. TCRdb called the PCR reads again in MiXCR, with one record for every CDR3 protein. The sample has some 650,000 distinct CDR3 sequences, just under 20% seen once; the top ten hold roughly 0.9%. The TCR was taken from a human donor in good health. Some libraries in this study had Jurkat cell RNA spiked in. Input material: naive CD8+ T cells from blood, with Jurkat cell RNA spiked in. The subset denotes: FACS-sorted CD8+CD4-CCR7+CD45RA+ naive T cells.

CDR3 amino acids: CVSSPQGKGYEQYF. As DNA, the CDR3 is TGTGTCAGCAGCCCCCAGGGGAAGGGCTACGAGCAGTACTTC. The J gene is TRBJ2-7, the V gene TRBV7-9, with D possibly TRBD1 on 6 matching bases. Per germline, CDR1 SEHNR and CDR2 FQNEAQ (reference sequence). The CDR3 has 14 residues.